Listed here is a single T cell receptor beta chain. Antigen: not known. The data stem from a study of metastatic and nonmetastatic thyroid tumors. Study-level background: Both malignant and benign thyroid patients supplied peripheral blood and tumor or nodule tissue samples, across which the repertoires of these patients were then compared.

Study processing details: For papillary thyroid cancer, a distant-metastasis classifier was constructed from CDR3 differences observed across clinicopathological groups. From the PCR reads, TCRdb re-called clones with MiXCR. TCRdb, rather than the study authors, made the V and J calls. The top ten hold roughly 13% of the sample, which has approximately 7,000 clones, roughly 32% seen once. Findings and limits, study-wide: Within blood and tumor, benign nodules reportedly had significantly lower TCR beta diversity than malignant thyroid tumors did.

Every patient underwent thyroid surgery untreated. This CDR3 comprises 17 residues. The J segment lost 6 bases and the V segment lost 5 bases, leaving 9 bases of the junction unmatched. The gene calls are TRBV12-3 or TRBV12-4 and TRBJ2-2; TRBD2 aligns across 13 bases. The sequence was collected from a female donor with papillary thyroid cancer or a benign thyroid nodule (not recorded which). Some clones in this sample may be carry-over from other donors' samples. The sequenced sample was adjacent normal tissue. The CDR3 reads CASSPTSGRGNAGELFF. The CDR3 bases are TGTGCCAGCAGTCCCACTAGCGGGAGGGGTAACGCCGGGGAGCTGTTTTTT.